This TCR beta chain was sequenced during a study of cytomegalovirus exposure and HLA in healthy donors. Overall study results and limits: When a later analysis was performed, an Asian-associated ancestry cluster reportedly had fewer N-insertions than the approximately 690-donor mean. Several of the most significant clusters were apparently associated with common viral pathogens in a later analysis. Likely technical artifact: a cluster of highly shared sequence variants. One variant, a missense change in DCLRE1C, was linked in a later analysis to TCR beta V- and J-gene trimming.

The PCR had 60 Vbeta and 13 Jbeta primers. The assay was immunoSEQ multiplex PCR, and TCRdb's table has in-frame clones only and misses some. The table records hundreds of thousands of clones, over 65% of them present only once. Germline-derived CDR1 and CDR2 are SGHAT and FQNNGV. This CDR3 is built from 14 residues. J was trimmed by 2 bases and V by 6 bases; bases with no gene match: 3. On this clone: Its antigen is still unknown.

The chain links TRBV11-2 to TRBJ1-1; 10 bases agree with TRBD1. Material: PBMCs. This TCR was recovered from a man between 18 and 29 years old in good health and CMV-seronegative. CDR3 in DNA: TGTGCCAGCAGTAGACAGGGGGCAAACACTGAAGCTTTCTTT. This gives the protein CASSRQGANTEAFF.